This T cell receptor (beta chain) is from a study of human T cells and chemical hapten exposure. Library preparation tagged each individual cDNA molecule with a unique molecular identifier. TCRdb independently ran MiXCR on the reads; one entry per CDR3 protein. The sample comprises about 120,000 distinct CDR3 sequences, more than 8.5% of which are singletons, and approximately 1.4% rests with the top ten. Total RNA was isolated from whole blood that had not been fractionated. This clonotype came up many times. The sample was whole blood. The sequence was obtained from a human donor in good health. Some clones in this sample may be carry-over from other donors' samples.

CDR3 DNA: TGTGCCAGCAGCTTAGCGGGGGGCGCGGCTAACTATGGCTACACCTTC. It translates to CASSLAGGAANYGYTF. The rearrangement joins TRBV7-9 to TRBJ1-2, with a weak D call TRBD1 (6 bases). This CDR3 has 16 residues. V lost 0 bases, J lost 0 bases, and 11 bases lay in between. CDR1 and CDR2 (germline): SEHNR, FQNEAQ (reference sequence).